This section outlines one TCR beta chain sequence together with its context. Its antigen is not known. This sample is part of a study of T cells in localized non-small cell lung cancer. The protocol was immunoSEQ multiplex PCR, while the TCRdb copy is restricted to in-frame clones and leaves out a portion. The sample includes 5,000 to 6,500 clones, approximately 22% of them seen just once. Study results and limitations: Heterogeneity is still possible, as just one tumor region was sequenced. Paired adjacent lung recovered a median approximately 57 of the top 100 tumor clones. Among the tissues sampled, uninvolved adjacent lung had the highest T cell clonality, above tumor. Prolonged overall survival went with higher T cell density in the blood.

The CDR3 consists of 19 residues. The specimen comprised lung tumor tissue, sampled before any cancer treatment. This clonotype was sampled from a female donor of 60 years or more with stage I lung adenocarcinoma. The rearrangement uses TRBV1 and TRBJ2-6; the table calls TRBD1, which could not be checked here. TRBV1 is flagged as a pseudogene. The CDR3 region is CASSQAPDRGSAGANVLTF. CDR3 bases: TGCGCCAGCAGCCAAGCCCCCGACAGGGGGAGTGCTGGGGCCAACGTCCTGACTTTC.